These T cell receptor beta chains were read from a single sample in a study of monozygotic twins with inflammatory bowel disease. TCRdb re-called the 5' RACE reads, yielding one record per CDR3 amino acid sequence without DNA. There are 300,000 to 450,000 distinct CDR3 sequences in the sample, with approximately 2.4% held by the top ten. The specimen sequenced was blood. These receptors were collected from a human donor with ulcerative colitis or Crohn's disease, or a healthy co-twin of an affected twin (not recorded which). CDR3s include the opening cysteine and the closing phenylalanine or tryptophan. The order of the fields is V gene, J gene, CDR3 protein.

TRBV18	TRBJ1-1	CASSPGVSGTEAFF
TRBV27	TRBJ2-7	CASSLKSPGTSGGLRYEQYF
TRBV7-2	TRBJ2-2	CASSLVRAPAELFF
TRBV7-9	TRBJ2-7	CASSLTTSYEQYF
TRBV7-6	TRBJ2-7	CASSLGRGADEQYF
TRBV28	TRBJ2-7	CASSFGQGNEQYF
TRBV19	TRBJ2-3	CASSIKAGGLGDTQYF
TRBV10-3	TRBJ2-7	CAISDRGGSYEQYF
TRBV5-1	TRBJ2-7	CASSLNVGGDEQYF
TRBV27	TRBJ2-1	CASSLLERGPYNEQFF
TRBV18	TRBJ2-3	CASSQYTGPDTQYF
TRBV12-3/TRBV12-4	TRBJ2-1	CASSFPQGIYNEQFF
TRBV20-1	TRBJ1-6	CSAIRGGNSPLHF
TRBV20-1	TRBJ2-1	CSARVVSGGNYNEQFF